The rows below give T cell receptor beta chains drawn from one sample of a study of blood T cell repertoires in COVID-19. Only in-frame clones appear in the TCRdb table, and some are missing; sequencing was by immunoSEQ multiplex PCR. This sample yields about 72,000 clones, of which roughly 82% are seen a single time; roughly a sixth belongs to the top ten. The sequenced sample was peripheral blood. Receptors were obtained from a human donor in a cohort sampled during active COVID-19. The CDR3 runs from the conserved cysteine through the conserved F or W. D genes are given only for firm matches. Size is stated for part of the rows, as once, few or many counts, or as a class when the clone is expanded.

size	D	V	J	CDR3	DNA
NA	NA	TRBV5-6	TRBJ2-1	CASSTRGGSYNEQFF	TGTGCCAGCAGCACACGAGGGGGCTCCTACAATGAGCAGTTCTTC
few	TRBD1	TRBV6-5	TRBJ2-7	CASSPDRGYEQYF	TGTGCCAGCAGCCCCGACAGGGGCTACGAGCAGTACTTC
NA	NA	TRBV7-9	TRBJ2-3	CANTPGDPTDTQYF	TGTGCCAACACCCCCGGAGATCCCACAGATACGCAGTATTTT
few	TRBD1	TRBV2	TRBJ1-2	CASNESGGDGYTF	TGTGCCAGCAACGAGTCAGGGGGCGATGGCTACACCTTC
NA	NA	TRBV6-1	TRBJ2-7	CASSEVTFSYYEQYF	TGTGCCAGCAGTGAAGTAACATTCTCGTACTACGAGCAGTACTTC
NA	TRBD1	TRBV9	TRBJ1-2	CASSPSGTGYEGYTF	TGTGCCAGCAGCCCGAGCGGGACAGGTTATGAGGGCTACACCTTC
NA	NA	TRBV5-4	TRBJ2-6	CASSKRGSLLGANVLTF	TGTGCCAGCAGCAAAAGGGGAAGCCTTCTGGGGGCCAACGTCCTGACTTTC
NA	TRBD1	TRBV7-9	TRBJ1-2	CASSYPGGTGREGYTF	TGTGCCAGCAGCTACCCCGGGGGGACAGGGCGGGAAGGCTACACCTTC
NA	TRBD1	TRBV7-8	TRBJ2-1	CASSTGQGSDNEQFF	TGTGCCAGCAGCACGGGACAGGGGTCAGACAATGAGCAGTTCTTC
medium-sized	NA	TRBV20-1	TRBJ1-1	CSASGGGDTEAFF	TGCAGTGCTAGTGGGGGAGGGGACACTGAAGCTTTCTTT
NA	TRBD2	TRBV30	TRBJ2-7	CAWSQTSGGASYEQYF	TGTGCCTGGAGTCAGACTAGCGGGGGCGCATCCTACGAGCAGTACTTC
once	NA	TRBV5-1	TRBJ1-3	CASSLIGQSGNTIYF	TGCGCCAGCAGCTTGATCGGACAGTCTGGAAACACCATATATTTT
NA	TRBD1	TRBV5-1	TRBJ2-5	CASSLQGETQYF	TGCGCCAGCAGCTTACAGGGGGAGACCCAGTACTTC
NA	TRBD1	TRBV5-1	TRBJ2-7	CASSGGDRGREQYF	TGCGCCAGCAGCGGTGGGGACAGGGGGCGGGAGCAGTACTTC
NA	TRBD1	TRBV11-2	TRBJ2-7	CASSWGQDAYEQYF	TGTGCCAGCAGCTGGGGACAGGACGCCTACGAGCAGTACTTC
NA	TRBD2	TRBV4-3	TRBJ2-5	CASSQDPIAGEHETQYF	TGCGCCAGCAGCCAAGACCCCATAGCGGGGGAGCATGAGACCCAGTACTTC
once	NA	TRBV6-5	TRBJ1-2	CASRSRTEMEDGYTF	TGTGCCAGCAGGTCCCGGACAGAGATGGAGGATGGCTACACCTTC
NA	NA	TRBV5-1	TRBJ1-1	CASSLEAGVEAFF	TGCGCCAGCAGCTTGGAGGCAGGGGTAGAAGCTTTCTTT
NA	NA	TRBV5-1	TRBJ1-4	CASREGGIDEKLFF	TGCGCCAGCAGAGAGGGGGGGATCGATGAAAAACTGTTTTTT
NA	TRBD2	TRBV4-2	TRBJ2-6	CASSQVGLAGRVSGANVLTF	TGTGCCAGCAGCCAAGTGGGACTAGCGGGGCGAGTCTCTGGGGCCAACGTCCTGACTTTC
few	TRBD2	TRBV27	TRBJ2-1	CASRRSGGYNEQFF	TGTGCCAGCAGAAGGTCGGGGGGGTACAATGAGCAGTTCTTC
NA	TRBD1	TRBV23-1	TRBJ1-2	CASSGTGGDYGYTF	TGCGCCAGCAGTGGGACAGGGGGCGACTATGGCTACACCTTC
once	NA	TRBV15	TRBJ1-2	CATSRQNYGYTF	TGTGCCACCAGCAGACAGAACTATGGCTACACCTTC
NA	TRBD1	TRBV4-1	TRBJ1-5	CASSRDRGGKQPQHF	TGCGCCAGCAGTCGTGACAGGGGAGGGAAACAGCCCCAGCATTTT
NA	NA	TRBV13	TRBJ2-6	CASSSRRAGANVLTF	TGTGCCAGCAGCTCCCGCCGGGCTGGGGCCAACGTCCTGACTTTC
NA	NA	TRBV13	TRBJ1-2	CASSLRVSGAYGYTF	TGTGCCAGCAGCTTAAGGGTCTCAGGGGCGTATGGCTACACCTTC
NA	NA	TRBV3-1/TRBV3-2	TRBJ2-7	CASSLGLAAYEQYF	TGTGCCAGCAGCCTCGGTTTAGCGGCCTACGAGCAGTACTTC
NA	NA	TRBV21-1	TRBJ2-7	CASSSGQGWNYEQYF	TGTGCCAGCAGCAGCGGACAGGGATGGAACTACGAGCAGTACTTC
once	NA	TRBV7-9	TRBJ1-2	CASSSTRRDYDGYTF	TGTGCCAGCAGCTCTACACGACGGGACTACGATGGCTACACCTTC
NA	NA	TRBV25-1	TRBJ2-3	CASRKGVDTDTQYF	TGTGCCAGCAGGAAGGGGGTTGACACAGATACGCAGTATTTT
NA	NA	TRBV10-1	TRBJ2-7	CASSESTGTGQYF	TGCGCCAGCAGTGAGTCGACAGGGACTGGGCAGTACTTC
NA	NA	TRBV10-3	TRBJ2-7	CAISDRRGPEQYF	TGTGCCATCAGTGACCGGCGGGGACCCGAGCAGTACTTC
once	NA	TRBV9	TRBJ2-6	CASSVARSSGANVLTF	TGTGCCAGCAGCGTAGCTCGGAGCTCTGGGGCCAACGTCCTGACTTTC
NA	TRBD1	TRBV2	TRBJ2-7	CASTWDSGAGEQYF	TGTGCCAGCACTTGGGACAGTGGGGCGGGCGAGCAGTACTTC
few	TRBD1	TRBV13	TRBJ1-3	CASRDRDSNGYTIYF	TGTGCCAGCAGGGACCGGGACAGTAACGGGTACACCATATATTTT
once	NA	TRBV6-5	TRBJ2-7	CASRTGRGGEQYF	TGTGCCAGCAGGACCGGGCGGGGAGGCGAGCAGTACTTC
NA	TRBD1	TRBV10-3	TRBJ1-4	CAIRPGQGAEKLFF	TGTGCCATCAGACCGGGACAGGGAGCTGAAAAACTGTTTTTT
NA	NA	TRBV13	TRBJ1-1	CASSLASIAGNTEAFF	TGTGCCAGCAGCTTAGCATCGATTGCGGGGAACACTGAAGCTTTCTTT
once	TRBD2	TRBV3-1/TRBV3-2	TRBJ2-3	CASSQGPSGTDTQYF	TGTGCCAGCAGCCAAGGTCCTAGCGGTACAGATACGCAGTATTTT
NA	TRBD1	TRBV11-2	TRBJ2-7	CASSSRTGIGSYEQYF	TGTGCCAGCAGCTCCCGGACAGGGATCGGCTCCTACGAGCAGTACTTC
NA	NA	TRBV5-1	TRBJ2-5	CASSLGTAQETQYF	TGCGCCAGCAGCTTGGGGACAGCCCAAGAGACCCAGTACTTC
few	NA	TRBV7-8	TRBJ2-7	CASSPAGTTTSGQYF	TGTGCCAGCAGCCCGGCAGGCACCACCACGTCCGGGCAGTACTTC
NA	NA	TRBV5-1	TRBJ1-5	CRDRGGPQPQHF	TGCCGGGACCGGGGGGGGCCACAGCCCCAGCATTTT
NA	NA	TRBV5-1	TRBJ2-3	CASRVQAEGTDTQYF	TGCGCCAGCAGAGTTCAAGCGGAAGGCACAGATACGCAGTATTTT
NA	NA	TRBV11-3	TRBJ2-7	CASSLEGGEPYEQYF	TGTGCCAGCAGCTTAGAGGGGGGAGAGCCCTACGAGCAGTACTTC
NA	NA	TRBV7-8	TRBJ1-1	CASFGGGVGTEAFF	TGTGCCAGCTTTGGCGGGGGGGTAGGCACTGAAGCTTTCTTT
NA	NA	TRBV30	TRBJ1-4	CAWTGSSNAELFF	TGTGCCTGGACTGGATCCTCCAATGCGGAACTGTTTTTT
NA	TRBD1	TRBV12-3/TRBV12-4	TRBJ2-1	CASSRDSQVEQFF	TGTGCCAGCAGTCGGGACAGTCAAGTTGAGCAGTTCTTC
NA	NA	TRBV19	TRBJ1-1	CASSYRALDTEAFF	TGTGCCAGTAGCTACAGGGCTCTAGACACTGAAGCTTTCTTT
many	TRBD1	TRBV15	TRBJ2-3	CATSSLKGAKGDTQYF	TGTGCCACCAGCAGCTTAAAGGGGGCGAAGGGAGATACGCAGTATTTT
NA	NA	TRBV2	TRBJ2-7	CASSPTPYEQYF	TGTGCCAGCAGCCCGACACCATACGAGCAGTACTTC
once	TRBD1	TRBV6-5	TRBJ1-5	CASSGRQGVQPQHF	TGTGCCAGCAGCGGAAGACAGGGTGTTCAGCCCCAGCATTTT
NA	NA	TRBV2	TRBJ1-5	CASSERQGVQPQHF	TGTGCCAGCAGTGAAAGGCAGGGCGTCCAGCCCCAGCATTTT
NA	TRBD2	TRBV7-8	TRBJ2-7	CASILRGGLDEQYF	TGTGCCAGCATCCTCCGGGGGGGCCTTGACGAGCAGTACTTC
NA	TRBD2	TRBV5-1	TRBJ2-3	CASSPGGGGSTDTQYF	TGCGCCAGCAGCCCCGGGGGCGGGGGGAGCACAGATACGCAGTATTTT